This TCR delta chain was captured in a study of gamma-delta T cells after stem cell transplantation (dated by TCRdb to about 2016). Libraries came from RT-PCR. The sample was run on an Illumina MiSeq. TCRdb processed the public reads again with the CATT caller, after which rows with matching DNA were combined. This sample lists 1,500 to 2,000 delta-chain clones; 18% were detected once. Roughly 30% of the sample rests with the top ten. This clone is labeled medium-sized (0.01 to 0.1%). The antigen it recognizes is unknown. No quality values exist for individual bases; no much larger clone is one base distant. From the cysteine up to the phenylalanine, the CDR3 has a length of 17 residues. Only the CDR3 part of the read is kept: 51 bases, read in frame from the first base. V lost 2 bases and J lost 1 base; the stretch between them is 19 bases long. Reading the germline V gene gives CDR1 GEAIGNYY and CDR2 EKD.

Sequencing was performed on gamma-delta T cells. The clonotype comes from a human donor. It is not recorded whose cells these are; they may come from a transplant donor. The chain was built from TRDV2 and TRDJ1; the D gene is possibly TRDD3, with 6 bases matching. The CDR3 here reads CACDIAGVRGLTDKLIF. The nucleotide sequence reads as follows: TGTGCCTGTGACATTGCTGGGGTTCGGGGCCTCACCGATAAACTCATCTTT.